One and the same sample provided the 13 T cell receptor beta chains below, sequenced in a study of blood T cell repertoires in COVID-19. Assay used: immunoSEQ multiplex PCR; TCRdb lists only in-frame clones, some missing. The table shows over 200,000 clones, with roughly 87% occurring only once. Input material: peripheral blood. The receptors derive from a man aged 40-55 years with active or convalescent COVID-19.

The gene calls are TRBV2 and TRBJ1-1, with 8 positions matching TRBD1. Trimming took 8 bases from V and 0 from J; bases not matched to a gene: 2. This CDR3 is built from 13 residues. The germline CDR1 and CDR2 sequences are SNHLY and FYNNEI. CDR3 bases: TGTGCCAGCCGGACAGGGCTGAACACTGAAGCTTTCTTT. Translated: CASRTGLNTEAFF.

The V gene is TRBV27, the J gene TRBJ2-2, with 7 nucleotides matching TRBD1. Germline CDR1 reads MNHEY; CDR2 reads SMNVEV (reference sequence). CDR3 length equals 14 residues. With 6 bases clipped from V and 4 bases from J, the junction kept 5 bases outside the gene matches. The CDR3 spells CASSPGTATGELFF. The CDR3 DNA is TGTGCCAGCAGCCCCGGGACAGCCACCGGGGAGCTGTTTTTT.

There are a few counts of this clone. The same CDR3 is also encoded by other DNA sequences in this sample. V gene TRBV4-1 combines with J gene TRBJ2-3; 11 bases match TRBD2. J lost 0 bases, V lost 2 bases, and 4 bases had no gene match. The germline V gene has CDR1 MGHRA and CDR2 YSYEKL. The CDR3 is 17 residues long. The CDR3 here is CASSQWGTSGSTDTQYF. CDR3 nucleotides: TGCGCCAGCAGCCAATGGGGGACTAGCGGAAGCACAGATACGCAGTATTTT.

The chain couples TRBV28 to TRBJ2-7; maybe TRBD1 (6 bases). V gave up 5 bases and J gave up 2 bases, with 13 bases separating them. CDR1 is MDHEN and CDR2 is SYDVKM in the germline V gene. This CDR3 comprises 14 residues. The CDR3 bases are TGTGCCAGCAGTCGACTACAGGGAACCTACGAGCAGTACTTC. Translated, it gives CASSRLQGTYEQYF.

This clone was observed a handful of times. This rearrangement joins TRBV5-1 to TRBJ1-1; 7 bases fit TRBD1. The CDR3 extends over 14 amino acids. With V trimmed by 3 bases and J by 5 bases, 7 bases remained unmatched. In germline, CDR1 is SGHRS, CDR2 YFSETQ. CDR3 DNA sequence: TGCGCCAGCAGCTCCGGCCCGACAGGGACTGAAGCTTTCTTT. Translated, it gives CASSSGPTGTEAFF.

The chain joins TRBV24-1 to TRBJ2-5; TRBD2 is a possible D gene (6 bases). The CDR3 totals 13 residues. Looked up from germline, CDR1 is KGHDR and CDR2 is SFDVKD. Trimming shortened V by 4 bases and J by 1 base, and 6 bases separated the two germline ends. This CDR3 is CATSEGLQETQYF. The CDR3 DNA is TGTGCCACCAGTGAGGGACTCCAAGAGACCCAGTACTTC.

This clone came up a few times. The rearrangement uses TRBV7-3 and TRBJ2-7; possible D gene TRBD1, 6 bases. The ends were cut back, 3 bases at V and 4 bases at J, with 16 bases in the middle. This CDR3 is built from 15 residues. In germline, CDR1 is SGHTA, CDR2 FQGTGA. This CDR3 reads CASSFAGPGEYEQYF. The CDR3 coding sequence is TGTGCCAGCAGCTTTGCCGGCCCAGGGGAATACGAGCAGTACTTC.

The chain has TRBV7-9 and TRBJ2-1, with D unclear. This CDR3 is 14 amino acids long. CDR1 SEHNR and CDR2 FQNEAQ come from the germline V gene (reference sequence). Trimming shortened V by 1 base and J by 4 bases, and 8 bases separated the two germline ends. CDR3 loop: CASSLGGGYNEQFF. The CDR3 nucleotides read TGTGCCAGCAGCTTAGGTGGCGGTTACAATGAGCAGTTCTTC.

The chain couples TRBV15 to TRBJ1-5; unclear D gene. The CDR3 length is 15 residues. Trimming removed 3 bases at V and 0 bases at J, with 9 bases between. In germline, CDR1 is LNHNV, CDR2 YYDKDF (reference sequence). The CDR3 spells CATSSRTDSNQPQHF. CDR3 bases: TGTGCCACCAGCAGCAGGACTGATAGCAATCAGCCCCAGCATTTT.

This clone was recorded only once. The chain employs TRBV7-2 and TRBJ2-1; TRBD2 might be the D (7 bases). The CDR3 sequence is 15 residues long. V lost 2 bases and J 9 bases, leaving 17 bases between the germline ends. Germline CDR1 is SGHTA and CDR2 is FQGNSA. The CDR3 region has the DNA TGTGCCAGCAGCTTATCCTACGCGGGGGCAGGTGAGCAGTTCTTC. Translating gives CASSLSYAGAGEQFF.

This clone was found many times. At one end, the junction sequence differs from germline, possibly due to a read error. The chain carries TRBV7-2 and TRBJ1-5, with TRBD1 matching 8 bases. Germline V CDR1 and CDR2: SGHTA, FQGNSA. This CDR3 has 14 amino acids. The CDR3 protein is CASSAQLQGTGYIF. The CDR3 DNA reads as TGTGCCAGCAGCGCGCAGCTACAGGGGACAGGCTACATTTTT. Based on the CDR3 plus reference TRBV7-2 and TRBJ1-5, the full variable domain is GAGVSQSPSNKVTEKGKDVELRCDPISGHTALYWYRQSLGQGLEFLIYFQGNSAPDKSGLPSDRFSAERTGGSVSTLTIQRTQQEDSAVYLCASSAQLQGTGYIFGDGTRLSIL.

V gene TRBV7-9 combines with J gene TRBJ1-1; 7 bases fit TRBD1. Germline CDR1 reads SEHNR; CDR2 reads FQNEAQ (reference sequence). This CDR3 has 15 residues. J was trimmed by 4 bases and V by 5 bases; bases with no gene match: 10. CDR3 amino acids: CASSPSGAGGTEAFF. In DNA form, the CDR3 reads TGTGCCAGCAGCCCCTCGGGTGCAGGGGGCACTGAAGCTTTCTTT.

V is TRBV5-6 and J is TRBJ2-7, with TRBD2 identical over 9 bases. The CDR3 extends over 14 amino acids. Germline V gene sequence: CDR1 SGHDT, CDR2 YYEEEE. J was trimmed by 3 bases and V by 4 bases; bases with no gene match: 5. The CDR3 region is CASSDGLASYEQYF. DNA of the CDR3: TGTGCCAGCAGCGACGGACTAGCGAGCTACGAGCAGTACTTC.